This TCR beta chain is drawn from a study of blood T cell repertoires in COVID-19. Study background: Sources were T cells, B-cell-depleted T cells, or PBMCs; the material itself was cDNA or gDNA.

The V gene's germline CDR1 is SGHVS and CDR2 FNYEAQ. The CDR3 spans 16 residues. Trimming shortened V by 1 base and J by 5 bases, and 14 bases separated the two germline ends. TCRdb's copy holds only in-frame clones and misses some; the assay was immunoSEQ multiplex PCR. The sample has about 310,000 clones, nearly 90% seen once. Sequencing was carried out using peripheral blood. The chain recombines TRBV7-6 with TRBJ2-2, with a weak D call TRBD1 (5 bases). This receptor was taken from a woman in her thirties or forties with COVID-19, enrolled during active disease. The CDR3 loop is CASSLEQHKGTGELFF. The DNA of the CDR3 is TGTGCCAGCAGCTTAGAACAGCACAAGGGGACCGGGGAGCTGTTTTTT.